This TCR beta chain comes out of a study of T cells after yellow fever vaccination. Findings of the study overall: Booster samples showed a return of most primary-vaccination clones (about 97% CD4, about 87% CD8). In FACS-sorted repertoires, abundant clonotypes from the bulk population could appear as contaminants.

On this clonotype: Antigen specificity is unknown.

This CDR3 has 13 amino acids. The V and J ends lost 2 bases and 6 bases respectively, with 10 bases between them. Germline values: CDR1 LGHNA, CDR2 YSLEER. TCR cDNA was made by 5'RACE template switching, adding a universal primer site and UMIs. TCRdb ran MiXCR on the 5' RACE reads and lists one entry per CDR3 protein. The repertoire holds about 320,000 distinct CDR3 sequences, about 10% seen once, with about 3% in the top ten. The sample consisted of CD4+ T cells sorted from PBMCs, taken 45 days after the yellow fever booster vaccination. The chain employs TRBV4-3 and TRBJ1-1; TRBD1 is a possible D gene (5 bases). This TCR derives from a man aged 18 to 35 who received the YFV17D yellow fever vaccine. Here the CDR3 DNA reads TGCGCCAGCAGCCAACAGGGAGGGTCTGAAGCTTTCTTT. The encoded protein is CASSQQGGSEAFF.